This TCR beta chain is from a study of blood T cell repertoires in COVID-19. Study background: There were acute and convalescent COVID-19 samples, and they came from the United States, Italy and Spain.

The germline CDR1 and CDR2 sequences are KGHSH and LQKENI. This CDR3 contains 17 residues. V lost 2 bases and J lost 0; bases outside the gene matches: 5. Libraries were prepared by immunoSEQ multiplex PCR; TCRdb keeps only in-frame clonotypes and omits some of them. The sample holds roughly 380,000 clones; roughly 89% are singletons and the top ten take around 4%. The source material was peripheral blood. The clonotype originates from a woman aged 55 to 70 with COVID-19, enrolled during active disease. This chain links TRBV18 with TRBJ2-1; 9 bases are shared with TRBD2. The CDR3: CASSPVSGGSSYNEQFF. The CDR3 coding sequence is TGTGCCAGCTCACCAGTTAGCGGGGGCAGCTCCTACAATGAGCAGTTCTTC.